This section outlines one T cell receptor beta chain sequence together with its context. The germline V gene has CDR1 MNHEY and CDR2 SVGAGI. Unmatched junction bases numbered 8, after V lost 0 bases and J lost 5 bases. The CDR3 is made up of 16 amino acids. This specimen comes from a study of memory CD4+ T cells and cytomegalovirus serostatus. Single viable CD3+CD4+CD8-CD45RO+ cells were sorted as the memory CD4+ T cells. Profiling relied on immunoSEQ multiplex PCR, and the TCRdb table lists in-frame clones only, not all of them. Among approximately 23,000 clones listed, roughly 75% were seen once. The clonotype comes from an adult in good health and CMV-seronegative. The sample comprised memory CD4+ T cells from blood. V and J are TRBV6-5 and TRBJ2-5; TRBD1 aligns across 8 bases. The CDR3 reads CASSYSVRGRGETQYF. In nucleotides, the CDR3 is TGTGCCAGCAGTTACTCCGTCAGGGGGCGCGGGGAGACCCAGTACTTC.